This T cell receptor beta chain was identified in a study of cytomegalovirus exposure and HLA in healthy donors (dated by TCRdb to between 2016 and 2019). Background for the entire study: According to an earlier analysis of several hundred of the donors, about 170 million T cells yielded 90 million to 140 million unique TCR beta sequences and 276 Gb of sequence data. Roughly five DR-DQ haplotypes were handled as single units for association and clustering because linkage in the cohort was strong. To decide whether each TCR beta V gene segment behaved as functional or pseudogenic, an earlier analysis of approximately 620 of the donors relied on high-throughput TCR beta sequencing. Across around 400 genotyped donors of the cohort, an average of about 240,000 unique TCR beta nucleotide sequences per donor were sequenced, and 15% to 20% of those sequences were non-productive. To study patterns of TCR occurrence, a later analysis re-analyzed previously published TCR beta repertoires from under 750 donors and added high-resolution HLA genotyping. Donor age, sex, ethnicity and CMV serostatus were compiled alongside the repertoire data. The study aimed to test whether signatures of past pathogen exposure could be identified by cataloging public T cell receptors. High-throughput TCR immunosequencing, statistical association of individual TCRs with disease status, and machine learning were combined to predict cytomegalovirus infection status. In a later genetic analysis, genome-wide SNP genotypes for about 55% of the roughly 700 donors were used, and that subset was treated as a discovery cohort. HLA typing covered class I and class II loci at four-digit resolution. The number of donors typed differed by locus, with 629-630 for A, B, C, DRB1 and DQB1, roughly 520 for DQA1, 606 for DPA1, and some 440 for DPB1. An early release that covered more than 550 HLA-typed donors contained approximately 290 gigabases of sequencing data and around 80 million unique TCR sequences. In the later analysis, no new phenotypic data were used to find candidate immune exposures; instead, reliance was placed on TCR beta sequences and their occurrence across donors. All discovery cohort repertoires had been generated on a single sequencing platform. The study profiled the T cell repertoires of 500 to 800 subjects by immunosequencing and related them to cytomegalovirus serostatus. Among the roughly 400 genotyped donors, under 90% belonged to the genetic ancestry cluster associated with self-reported Caucasian donors. A separate validation cohort of more than 100 different subjects was used in addition to the roughly 670-subject first cohort.

As concerns this clone: The antigen it binds to is not known. No much larger clonotype is one base removed from it; base qualities were not supplied.

CDR1 SGHAT and CDR2 FQNNGV were looked up in the germline V gene. Taken from cysteine to phenylalanine, the CDR3 has 13 residues. The kept DNA is CDR3 alone, 39 bases in frame from the first base. The V and J ends are trimmed by 3 bases and 4 bases, leaving 9 bases between them. The cohort comprised several hundred healthy bone marrow donors. Cohort members were all nominally healthy when sampled, although unrecorded immune exposures were likely present. The donor tested CMV seropositive and was one of the 289 seropositive cohort members. Each donor provided a peripheral blood sample, and peripheral blood mononuclear cells were used for TCR beta sequencing. The Qiagen DNeasy Blood Extraction Kit was used to extract genomic DNA from the blood cell samples. Points the paper makes about the study in general: In a later analysis, HLA-associated TCR beta chains were found to be more clonally expanded and to have lower generation probabilities than equally common non-associated chains. The authors suggested that the approach could potentially be extended to other disease states and immunological phenotypes. The classifier was reported to diagnose cytomegalovirus status with high specificity and sensitivity in both the original cohort and the validation cohort. In a later analysis, several top co-occurrence clusters were reported to appear linked to parvovirus B19, influenza, CMV and Epstein-Barr virus. A further reported finding was that TCR beta sequences accurately predicted the HLA-A and HLA-B alleles for most subjects in the first cohort. Presence/absence analyses assumed roughly uniform sequencing depth across donors, an assumption that may not hold. HLA typing was unavailable for some donors at each locus, so association tests used only the typed subset. In a later analysis, 16,951 TCR beta sequences were associated with specific HLA alleles at a false discovery rate of 0.05. An association between a missense DCLRE1C variant and V-gene and J-gene trimming of TCR beta chains was found in a later genetic analysis and replicated in an independent cohort. In an earlier analysis of 450 to 750 of the donors, most TCR beta V segments appeared in productive rearrangements about 90% or about 30% of the time, broadly matching IMGT annotations. The cohort was sequenced for TCR beta chains only, and without alpha or paired-chain data the features that could be detected were limited. In vitro tests confirmed that three of the cytomegalovirus-associated TCR beta chains recognize cytomegalovirus antigens. Some IMGT-functional V segments, including TRBV6-2 and TRBV6-3, could not be distinguished by the 87-base-pair reads and were therefore excluded. According to a later analysis, TCR association rates differed among HLA loci, with DRB1 alleles showing the most associated TCRs and HLA-C alleles showing the fewest. Immune exposure information for the cohort was limited to CMV serostatus. The sequencing pipeline was judged likely to have produced a cluster of highly shared sequence variants as a technical artifact. In a later genetic analysis, fewer N-insertions in productive TCRs were reported among donors in an Asian-associated ancestry cluster than the approximately 710-donor mean. Over 15 rarely observed V segments, including chromosome 9 orphons, were excluded from the earlier analysis of about 610 of the donors because counts were too low. A later analysis found that most CMV-associated TCR beta chains appeared HLA-restricted, with HLA associations seemingly driven largely by CMV exposure. Most TCR sequences were seen in very few donors, while some public TCRs were found in many individuals. When HLA alleles, especially DR and DQ, strongly co-occurred, TCR associations were difficult to assign to individual alleles. The study listed 150 to 200 TCR beta chains as associated with cytomegalovirus. Linkage disequilibrium might explain the correlated functional status among segregating V segments, but an unknown experimental factor could not be excluded.

The library came from the immunoSEQ multiplex PCR assay. For the multiplex PCR, a mixture combining 60 forward primers for TCR Vbeta segments and 13 reverse primers for TCR Jbeta segments was used. The CDR3 region of rearranged TCR beta genes was amplified from genomic DNA with a multiplex PCR assay. On the Illumina HiSeq System, the amplified TCR beta libraries were sequenced as 87-base-pair reads. Per the source publication's procedure: A later analysis counted about 76 million unique TCR beta chains across the 666 repertoires, and roughly 10 million of these chains were shared by at least two donors. Raw reads were error-corrected and collapsed into unique sequences with a nearest-neighbor algorithm that merged closely related sequences to remove PCR and sequencing errors. V, D and J gene segments were assigned by aligning CDR3 sequences to IMGT reference sequences. Each retained sequence needed at least a six-nucleotide match to both a V gene segment and a J gene segment. Rearrangements were called productive when the CDR3 lacked stop codons and stayed in frame with V and J; all others were non-productive. CDR3 was defined by IMGT convention, running from the second conserved V-encoded cysteine to the conserved J-encoded phenylalanine. The earlier analysis of 500 to 750 of the donors excluded any sequence lacking an unambiguous match to a single V gene segment. An earlier analysis of about 600 of the donors called V segments functional above 56.7% productive rearrangements and segregating when the between-donor standard deviation exceeded 5%. A statistical classification framework was developed to diagnose cytomegalovirus status using the catalog of TCR beta chain sequences. V and J gene assignment, in a later analysis, came from comparing TCR nucleotide sequences with IMGT/GENE-DB human TR gene sequences. The TCRdist pipeline was used in a later analysis to assign CDR3 sequences and most-parsimonious VDJ recombination scenarios. A later analysis defined each TCR beta chain by its CDR3 amino acid sequence plus V-gene family, and excluded reads lacking a unique V-gene family. In a later analysis, 500 to 650 highly shared, low-generation-probability nucleotide sequences were removed to address suspected cross-contamination and a sequencing artifact. In a later analysis, a clonal expansion index for each public chain was calculated from normalized within-repertoire ranks of inferred template counts. A later analysis computed generation probabilities with a VDJ recombination model fitted to out-of-frame rearrangements, and checked the results against IGoR. In a later analysis, TCR-TCR, TCR-HLA and TCR-CMV co-occurrence was scored with hypergeometric tests, and a repertoire-size bias correction was applied to TCR pairs. In a later analysis, false discovery rates were estimated by permuting HLA or CMV assignments 20 times. In a later analysis, co-occurring TCRs were grouped with DBSCAN, and TCRdist sequence similarity was added when clustering was performed within HLA-allele-positive subsets. Repertoires with fewer than 30,000 or more than 120,000 public chains, plus five repertoires with anomalous nucleotide sharing, were excluded from co-occurrence clustering. The immuneACCESS repertoire file appears here via TCRdb, limited to in-frame rearrangements. These files lack a portion of the clones; in checked studies, under half of the deficit traces to unresolved V genes, and the cause of the others is not known. Clone size and the V and J calls come from that table; the DNA yielded D and trimming. Recorded for this sample are roughly 120,000 clones; 65% to 90% of them occurred a single time. The ten largest clones represent 2.5% to 3% of the sample.

This chain is built from TRBV11-2 and TRBJ1-1; the D gene cannot be resolved reliably. The sequenced sample was PBMCs. The sequence came from a woman younger than 30 in good health and CMV-seropositive. The bases are TGTGCCAGCAGCTTCGGGGTCCCCACTGAAGCTTTCTTT. It translates as CASSFGVPTEAFF.